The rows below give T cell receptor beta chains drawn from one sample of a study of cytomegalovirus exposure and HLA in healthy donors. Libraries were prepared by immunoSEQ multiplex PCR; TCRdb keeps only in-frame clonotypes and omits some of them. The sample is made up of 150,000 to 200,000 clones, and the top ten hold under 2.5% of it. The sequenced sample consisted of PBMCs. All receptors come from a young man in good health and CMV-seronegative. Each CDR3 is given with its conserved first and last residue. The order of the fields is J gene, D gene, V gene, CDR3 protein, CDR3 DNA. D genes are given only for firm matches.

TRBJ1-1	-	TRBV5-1	CASSLAGANTEAFF	TGCGCCAGCAGCTTGGCAGGGGCGAACACTGAAGCTTTCTTT
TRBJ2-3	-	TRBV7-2	CASSLFVDTQYF	TGTGCCAGCAGCCTATTTGTTGATACGCAGTATTTT
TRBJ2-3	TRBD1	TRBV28	CAVRQGPTDTQYF	TGTGCCGTCCGACAGGGTCCCACAGATACGCAGTATTTT
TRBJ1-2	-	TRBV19	CASSDDGESDRWDYGYTF	TGTGCCAGTAGTGACGACGGAGAATCCGATCGATGGGACTATGGCTACACCTTC
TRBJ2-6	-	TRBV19	CASSMGPGSGANVLTF	TGTGCCAGTAGTATGGGTCCGGGGTCCGGGGCCAACGTCCTGACTTTC
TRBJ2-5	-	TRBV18	CASSPRQIQETQYF	TGTGCCAGCTCACCACGTCAGATACAAGAGACCCAGTACTTC
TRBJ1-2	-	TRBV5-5	CASSAGVDYGYTF	TGTGCCAGCAGCGCAGGGGTTGACTATGGCTACACCTTC
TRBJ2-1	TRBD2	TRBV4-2	CASSQSTSGRAEQFF	TGTGCCAGCAGCCAAAGCACTAGCGGGAGGGCTGAGCAGTTCTTC
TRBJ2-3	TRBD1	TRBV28	CASRAGQGNPDTQYF	TGTGCCAGCAGGGCAGGACAGGGGAATCCAGATACGCAGTATTTT
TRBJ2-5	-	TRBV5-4	CASSLRTAGLGETQYF	TGTGCCAGCAGCTTGCGGACAGCGGGATTGGGAGAGACCCAGTACTTC
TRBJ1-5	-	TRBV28	CASSSQGDGNQPQHF	TGTGCCAGCAGTTCGCAGGGCGATGGCAATCAGCCCCAGCATTTT
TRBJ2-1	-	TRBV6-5	CASSYALISNNEQFF	TGTGCCAGCAGTTACGCCCTAATTTCTAACAATGAGCAGTTCTTC
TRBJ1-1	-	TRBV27	CASSSPTVNTEAFF	TGTGCCAGCAGTTCCCCGACAGTGAACACTGAAGCTTTCTTT
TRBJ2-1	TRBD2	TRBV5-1	CASSSGTSGNYNEQFF	TGCGCCAGCAGCTCCGGGACTAGCGGGAACTACAATGAGCAGTTCTTC
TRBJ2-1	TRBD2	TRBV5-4	CASSFAFGTSGLRYNEQFF	TGTGCCAGCAGCTTCGCCTTTGGGACTAGCGGCCTGCGATACAATGAGCAGTTCTTC
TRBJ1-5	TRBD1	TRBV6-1	CASSDNRGPNQPQHF	TGTGCCAGCAGTGACAACAGGGGGCCTAATCAGCCCCAGCATTTT
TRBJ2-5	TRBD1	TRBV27	CASSLQTGVPETQYF	TGTGCCAGCAGCCTGCAAACAGGGGTCCCAGAGACCCAGTACTTC
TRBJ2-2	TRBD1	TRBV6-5	CASSRDRGDAGELFF	TGTGCCAGCAGCCGTGACAGGGGAGACGCCGGGGAGCTGTTTTTT
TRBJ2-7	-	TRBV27	CASSFRDTVSYEQYF	TGTGCCAGCAGTTTCCGGGACACTGTCTCCTACGAGCAGTACTTC
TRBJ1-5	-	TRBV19	CASKDRSTAFNQPQHF	TGTGCCAGTAAAGATCGGTCGACAGCATTTAATCAGCCCCAGCATTTT
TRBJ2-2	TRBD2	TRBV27	CASSRVGLAVSNTGELFF	TGTGCCAGCAGCCGGGTGGGACTAGCGGTTTCGAACACCGGGGAGCTGTTTTTT
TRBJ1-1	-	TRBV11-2	CASSFQRTEAFF	TGTGCCAGCAGCTTCCAACGGACTGAAGCTTTCTTT
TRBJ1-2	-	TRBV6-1	CASVGWGGDYGYTF	TGTGCCAGCGTGGGGTGGGGAGGCGACTATGGCTACACCTTC
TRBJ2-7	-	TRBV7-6	CASGNQGVNEQYF	TGTGCCAGCGGGAACCAGGGCGTCAACGAGCAGTACTTC
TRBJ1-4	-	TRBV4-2	CATSGGAGEKLFF	TGTGCCACCTCGGGGGGGGCTGGTGAAAAACTGTTTTTT
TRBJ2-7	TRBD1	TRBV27	CASSGTVPNEQYF	TGTGCCAGCAGCGGGACAGTTCCCAACGAGCAGTACTTC
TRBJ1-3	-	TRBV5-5	CASSLEGLESGNTIYF	TGTGCCAGCAGCTTGGAGGGGCTCGAGTCTGGAAACACCATATATTTT
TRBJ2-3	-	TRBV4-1	CASSPPFGDRSQYF	TGCGCCAGCAGCCCCCCCTTCGGGGATAGGTCGCAGTATTTT
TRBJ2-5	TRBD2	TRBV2	CASSEMAGGQETQYF	TGTGCCAGCAGTGAAATGGCGGGGGGCCAAGAGACCCAGTACTTC
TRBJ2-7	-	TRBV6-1	CASGNYYEQYF	TGTGCCAGCGGCAACTACTACGAGCAGTACTTC
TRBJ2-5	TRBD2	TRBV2	CASSEFWGGETQYF	TGTGCCAGCAGTGAATTCTGGGGGGGGGAGACCCAGTACTTC
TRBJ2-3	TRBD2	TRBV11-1	CASSPFPSGNTDTQYF	TGTGCCAGCAGCCCCTTCCCCAGCGGGAACACAGATACGCAGTATTTT
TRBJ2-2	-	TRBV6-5	CASSPDRNTGELFF	TGTGCCAGCAGTCCGGACAGGAACACCGGGGAGCTGTTTTTT
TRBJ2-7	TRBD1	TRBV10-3	CAITRTGPPASYEQYF	TGTGCCATCACCCGGACAGGGCCACCTGCCTCCTACGAGCAGTACTTC
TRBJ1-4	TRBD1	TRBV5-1	CASSMGTATNEKLFF	TGCGCCAGCAGCATGGGGACAGCAACTAATGAAAAACTGTTTTTT
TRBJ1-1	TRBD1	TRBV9	CASSAGTGLNTEAFF	TGTGCCAGCAGCGCGGGGACAGGACTGAACACTGAAGCTTTCTTT
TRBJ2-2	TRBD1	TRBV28	CASSPTSRTGDTGELFF	TGTGCCAGCAGTCCAACTTCCCGGACAGGGGACACCGGGGAGCTGTTTTTT
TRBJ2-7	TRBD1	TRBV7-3	CASSLGTGEYEQYF	TGTGCCAGCAGCTTAGGGACAGGGGAGTACGAGCAGTACTTC
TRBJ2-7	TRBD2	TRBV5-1	CASSSGLEPYEQYF	TGCGCCAGCAGCTCGGGACTAGAGCCCTACGAGCAGTACTTC
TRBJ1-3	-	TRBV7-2	CASSHRLRIDPGDF	TGTGCCAGCAGCCACCGCCTTAGGATTGACCCGGGAGATTTT
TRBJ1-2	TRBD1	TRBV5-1	CASSLETGDDYGYTF	TGCGCCAGCAGCTTGGAGACAGGGGACGACTATGGCTACACCTTC